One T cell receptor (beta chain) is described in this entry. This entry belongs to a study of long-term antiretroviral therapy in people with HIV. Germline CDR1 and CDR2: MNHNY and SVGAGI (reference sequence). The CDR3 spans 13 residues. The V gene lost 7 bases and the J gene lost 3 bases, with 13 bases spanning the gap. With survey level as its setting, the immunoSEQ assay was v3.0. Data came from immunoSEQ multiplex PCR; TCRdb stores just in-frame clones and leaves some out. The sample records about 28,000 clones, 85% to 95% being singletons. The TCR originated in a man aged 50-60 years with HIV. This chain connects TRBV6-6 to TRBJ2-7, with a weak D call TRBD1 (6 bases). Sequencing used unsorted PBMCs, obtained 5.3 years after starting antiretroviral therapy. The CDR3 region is CASKDSSLYEQYF. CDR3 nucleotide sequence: TGTGCCAGCAAGGACAGCTCACTCTACGAGCAGTACTTC.